The 25 T cell receptor beta chains presented below share a single source sample, sequenced in a study of blood T cell repertoires in COVID-19. The repertoire was sequenced with immunoSEQ multiplex PCR; TCRdb's copy has only in-frame clones and lacks some. The data show a few hundred thousand clones, approximately 86% seen once. Input material: peripheral blood. These receptor sequences come from a man between 18 and 35 years old with active or convalescent COVID-19.

The chain carries TRBV5-6 and TRBJ2-1; maybe TRBD2 (5 bases). CDR3 length: 12 amino acids. V gave up 0 bases and J gave up 7 bases, with 5 bases separating them. Germline lookup yields CDR1 SGHDT and CDR2 YYEEEE. CDR3 DNA sequence: TGTGCCAGCAGCTTGGGAGGGAATGAGCAGTTCTTC. It translates to CASSLGGNEQFF.

The chain has TRBV7-9 and TRBJ1-1; D call uncertain. Trimming stripped 6 bases from V and 4 bases from J, with 15 bases between. The CDR3 runs to 14 residues. Germline CDR1 SEHNR, CDR2 FQNEAQ (reference sequence). The CDR3 reads CASSPPGYLTEAFF. In nucleotides, the CDR3 is TGTGCCAGCAGTCCACCCGGGTATCTCACTGAAGCTTTCTTT. The full variable domain, completed using reference TRBV7-9 and TRBJ1-1, is DTGVSQNPRHKITKRGQNVTFRCDPISEHNRLYWYRQTLGQGPEFLTYFQNEAQLEKSRLLSDRFSAERPKGSFSTLEIQRTEQGDSAMYLCASSPPGYLTEAFFGQGTRLTVV.

The chain recombines TRBV4-1 with TRBJ2-1; the match to TRBD2 covers 8 bases. The germline V gene has CDR1 MGHRA and CDR2 YSYEKL. CDR3 length: 16 amino acids. V was pared by 0 bases and J by 3 bases, with 4 bases of the junction left unmatched. The CDR3 loop is CASSQEVAGNYNEQFF. Here the CDR3 DNA reads TGCGCCAGCAGCCAAGAAGTAGCGGGGAACTACAATGAGCAGTTCTTC.

This chain connects TRBV5-1 to TRBJ2-1; a weak D match, TRBD1 (6 bases). This CDR3 has 16 amino acids. Trimming shortened V by 0 bases and J by 2 bases, and 12 bases separated the two germline ends. Germline V CDR1 and CDR2: SGHRS, YFSETQ. CDR3 region: CASSLAGQPTYNEQFF. The CDR3 nucleotides read TGCGCCAGCAGCTTGGCCGGACAGCCTACCTACAATGAGCAGTTCTTC.

This chain connects TRBV5-1 to TRBJ2-3; D not certain. This CDR3 region has 15 residues. Germline V gives CDR1 SGHRS, CDR2 YFSETQ. Trimming cost V 0 bases and J 2 bases, with 10 bases left between them. CDR3 region: CASSLGVLDTDTQYF. In nucleotides, the CDR3 is TGCGCCAGCAGCTTGGGCGTTCTTGACACAGATACGCAGTATTTT.

This chain uses TRBV6-6 with TRBJ2-5, with no clear D. The V end lost 6 bases, the J end lost 2 bases, and 10 bases lay between the germline ends. This CDR3 is 13 amino acids long. The germline CDR1 and CDR2 sequences are MNHNY and SVGAGI (reference sequence). Here the CDR3 reads CASRFQVQETQYF. CDR3 nucleotides: TGTGCCAGCAGGTTTCAGGTTCAAGAGACCCAGTACTTC.

The chain uses TRBV12-3 or TRBV12-4 and TRBJ2-5, with 10 positions matching TRBD2. The CDR3 loop spans 13 amino acids. Germline trimming cut 5 bases from V and 5 bases from J; bases unmatched to any gene: 2. CDR3 amino acids: CASSGTSAETQYF. DNA of the CDR3: TGTGCCAGCAGTGGGACTAGCGCTGAGACCCAGTACTTC.

The chain is built from TRBV3-1 (or the pseudogene TRBV3-2) and TRBJ2-7; D is ambiguous. Per the germline V gene, CDR1 is LGHDT and CDR2 is YNNKEL (reference sequence). This CDR3 spans 14 amino acids. Trimming removed 1 base at V and 5 bases at J, with 12 bases between. CDR3 bases: TGTGCCAGCAGCCAAGTTGCAGGTGGCCACGAGCAGTACTTC. This codes for CASSQVAGGHEQYF.

This sequence joins TRBV27 and TRBJ1-3; 9 positions match TRBD1. Germline lookup yields CDR1 MNHEY and CDR2 SMNVEV (reference sequence). The CDR3 spans 16 residues. The V and J ends lost 4 bases and 0 bases, in that order; junction bases with no gene match: 4. CDR3 protein: CASSSHRGPSGNTIYF. Here the CDR3 DNA reads TGTGCCAGCAGTTCCCACAGGGGGCCCTCTGGAAACACCATATATTTT.

This clone is a singleton in its sample. The rearrangement joins TRBV5-1 to TRBJ2-7; the D gene is possibly TRBD1 (6 bases). CDR1 is SGHRS and CDR2 is YFSETQ in the germline V gene. The CDR3 sequence is 12 residues long. Trimming pared 3 bases from V and 3 bases from J, leaving 7 bases between. CDR3 in amino acids: CASSSDSYEQYF. The CDR3 nucleotides read TGCGCCAGCAGCTCGGACAGCTACGAGCAGTACTTC.

V usage is TRBV4-3 and J usage is TRBJ1-5; no reliable D call. Germline CDR1 LGHNA, CDR2 YSLEER. Between the trimmed V and J ends, which lost 0 bases and 1 base, there was a span of 10 bases. There are 16 residues in the CDR3. The CDR3 spells CASSQDGPNSNQPQHF. The CDR3, as DNA: TGCGCCAGCAGCCAAGATGGTCCTAACAGCAATCAGCCCCAGCATTTT.

V and J are TRBV5-6 and TRBJ2-4; D unclear. Germline V gives CDR1 SGHDT, CDR2 YYEEEE. Deletions cut 4 bases from V and 7 bases from J, with 15 bases between. The CDR3 runs 14 residues. The CDR3 protein is CASSVTGSRNIQYF. In DNA, the CDR3 is TGTGCCAGCAGCGTGACCGGGTCCCGGAACATTCAGTACTTC.

This clone was picked up one time. CDR3 DNA sequence: TGCGCCAGCAGCCCCCGGGTCCAAAATCAGCCCCAGCATTTT. Translation: CASSPRVQNQPQHF. The V gene is TRBV4-1, the J gene TRBJ1-5, with D unresolved. The CDR3 consists of 14 residues. Trimming cost V 4 bases and J 4 bases, with 11 bases left between them. Germline V gene sequence: CDR1 MGHRA, CDR2 YSYEKL.

This clone was seen just once. The chain is built from TRBV27 and TRBJ1-3, with D unclear. V lost 3 bases to trimming and J lost 1 base, with 4 bases between them. This CDR3 comprises 13 residues. From germline, CDR1 is MNHEY and CDR2 SMNVEV (reference sequence). The CDR3 loop reads CASSFASGNTIYF. In DNA form, the CDR3 reads TGTGCCAGCAGTTTCGCGTCTGGAAACACCATATATTTT.

This clone appeared once. V is TRBV5-6 and J is TRBJ1-5; D is ambiguous. The CDR3 loop spans 12 amino acids. V was shortened by 1 base and J by 6 bases, with 5 bases between the two germline ends. The germline CDR1 and CDR2 sequences are SGHDT and YYEEEE. CDR3 in amino acids: CASSLSSQPQHF. DNA of the CDR3: TGTGCCAGCAGCTTGTCGAGTCAGCCCCAGCATTTT.

V usage is TRBV10-3 and J usage is TRBJ2-7; D might be TRBD2 (6 bases). V lost 0 bases, J lost 2 bases, and 17 bases lay in between. The length of the CDR3 is 17 residues. Germline V lookup: CDR1 ENHRY, CDR2 SYGVKD. The CDR3 coding sequence is TGTGCCATCAGTGAGTCGAATCGCGAGGGGACTCCCTACGAGCAGTACTTC. It yields the protein CAISESNREGTPYEQYF.

The chain recombines TRBV25-1 with TRBJ2-7; TRBD2 is a possible D gene (7 bases). This CDR3 has 15 amino acids. V was pared by 1 base and J by 4 bases, with 14 bases between. Germline-derived CDR1 and CDR2 are MGHDK and SYGVNS. Written as DNA, the CDR3 is TGTGCCAGCAGTGAATGGGGGGGGCCGGCGTACGAGCAGTACTTC. Amino acid sequence: CASSEWGGPAYEQYF.

This rearrangement joins TRBV6-5 to TRBJ1-6, with D unresolved. V was pared by 10 bases and J by 7 bases, with 14 bases between. The CDR3 totals 13 residues. Germline V CDR1 and CDR2: MNHEY, SVGAGI. The CDR3 DNA reads as TGTGCCACCGACGACTACAGCAATTCACCCCTCCACTTT. This encodes CATDDYSNSPLHF.

The chain is built from TRBV18 and TRBJ2-3; 13 bases match TRBD2. This CDR3 contains 19 residues. Germline lookup yields CDR1 KGHSH and CDR2 LQKENI. J was trimmed by 0 bases and V by 3 bases; bases with no gene match: 9. The CDR3 sequence is CASSPPGLAGDPSTDTQYF. In DNA, the CDR3 is TGTGCCAGCTCACCTCCAGGACTAGCGGGGGACCCTAGCACAGATACGCAGTATTTT. Complete variable domain (other parts from reference TRBV18 and TRBJ2-3): NAGVMQNPRHLVRRRGQEARLRCSPMKGHSHVYWYRQLPEEGLKFMVYLQKENIIDESGMPKERFSAEFPKEGPSILRIQQVVRGDSAAYFCASSPPGLAGDPSTDTQYFGPGTRLTVL.

This rearrangement joins TRBV7-3 to TRBJ2-7; tentatively, D is TRBD1 (5 bases). Germline V lookup: CDR1 SGHTA, CDR2 FQGTGA. V shed 1 base and J shed 7 bases, with 5 bases lying between them. The CDR3 extends over 11 amino acids. The CDR3 loop is CASSLKGEQYF. The CDR3 DNA sequence: TGTGCCAGCAGCTTAAAGGGGGAGCAGTACTTC.

The rearrangement links TRBV9 to TRBJ2-7, with TRBD1 matching 7 bases. Germline lookup yields CDR1 SGDLS and CDR2 YYNGEE. V trimming: 0 bases; J trimming: 6 bases; junction bases outside the gene matches: 9. CDR3 length equals 15 residues. The CDR3 DNA follows: TGTGCCAGCAGCGTAGAGACAGGGTACAATGGCGAGCAGTACTTC. It yields the protein CASSVETGYNGEQYF. Combining the CDR3 with reference TRBV9 and TRBJ2-7 gives the whole variable domain DSGVTQTPKHLITATGQRVTLRCSPRSGDLSVYWYQQSLDQGLQFLIQYYNGEERAKGNILERFSAQQFPDLHSELNLSSLELGDSALYFCASSVETGYNGEQYFGPGTRLTVT.

The V gene is TRBV7-2, the J gene TRBJ2-1, with 16 bases that match TRBD2. V gave up 5 bases and J gave up 12 bases; unmatched junction bases: 4. Germline V gene lookup returns CDR1 SGHTA and CDR2 FQGNSA. This CDR3 comprises 14 residues. CDR3 sequence: CASSTGLAGGPQFF. The CDR3 DNA reads as TGTGCCAGCAGCACGGGACTAGCGGGGGGGCCGCAGTTCTTC. The full variable domain, with the rest looked up from reference TRBV7-2 and TRBJ2-1, is GAGVSQSPSNKVTEKGKDVELRCDPISGHTALYWYRQSLGQGLEFLIYFQGNSAPDKSGLPSDRFSAERTGGSVSTLTIQRTQQEDSAVYLCASSTGLAGGPQFFGPGTRLTVL.

The rearrangement uses TRBV11-2 and TRBJ2-1, with TRBD1 identical over 8 bases. The CDR3 totals 15 residues. The germline V gene has CDR1 SGHAT and CDR2 FQNNGV. V lost 2 bases and J lost 9; bases outside the gene matches: 9. The CDR3 DNA sequence: TGTGCCAGCAGCTTAACGACAGGGGATACGAGTGAGCAGTTCTTC. It translates to CASSLTTGDTSEQFF.

In its sample, this clone was seen once. This chain uses TRBV10-2 with TRBJ2-7; 10 bases map to TRBD2. Losses at the gene ends were 8 bases for V and 4 bases for J; bases not matched to a gene: 14. The CDR3 is made up of 16 amino acids. Germline assignment: CDR1 WSHSY and CDR2 SAAADI. CDR3 amino acids: CASQRTSSGGPYEQYF. CDR3 nucleotides: TGCGCCAGCCAGAGAACCTCTAGCGGGGGCCCATACGAGCAGTACTTC.

DNA for the CDR3: TGCGCCAGCAGCCAAGAGGAGAGACGGAGCTACGAGCAGTACTTC. Its translation is CASSQEERRSYEQYF. The chain couples TRBV4-1 to TRBJ2-7; D remains unclear. V was clipped by 0 bases and J by 3 bases, with 12 bases between them. The length of the CDR3 is 15 residues. The germline V gene has CDR1 MGHRA and CDR2 YSYEKL.